The source of this T cell receptor (beta chain) is a study of identifying expanded T cells in peripheral blood. General study findings and limits: Over approximately two and four weeks, about 16.4 and 19 clones changed, versus around 1.1 between replicates. Approximately 2-week clone count variance significantly increased as total template count grew.

No infections or other immune events were documented during collection. Trimming removed 0 bases from V and 5 bases from J; junction bases left unmatched: 3. Germline CDR1 reads MRHNA; CDR2 reads SNTAGT. This CDR3 is 16 amino acids long. A few counts support this clone. The antigen is unknown. This table comes from immunoSEQ multiplex PCR, and its TCRdb copy is limited to in-frame clones, with some not included. This sample yields 83,000 or so clones, of which roughly 90% are seen a single time; about 3.9% belongs to the top ten. This chain uses TRBV6-4 with TRBJ2-3, with TRBD2 matching over 12 bases. The specimen sequenced was blood. This TCR came from a person aged 18 to 75 in good health. For the CDR3, the DNA is TGTGCCAGCAGTGACTCGACTAGCGGGGGAATAGATACGCAGTATTTT. Its protein product is CASSDSTSGGIDTQYF.